Presented here are 11 T cell receptor beta chains from one specimen sequenced in a study of cytomegalovirus exposure and HLA in healthy donors. This PCR relied on a set of 60 Vbeta primers and 13 Jbeta primers. Measured with immunoSEQ multiplex PCR; TCRdb has only the in-frame clones, and not every one. The sample yields some 120,000 clones, roughly two thirds seen once. The material sequenced was PBMCs. All receptors come from a woman aged 30 to 39 in good health and CMV-seronegative.

The rearrangement joins TRBV5-1 to TRBJ2-5; D gene unclear. CDR3 length: 14 residues. The germline V gene has CDR1 SGHRS and CDR2 YFSETQ. V shed 0 bases and J shed 2 bases, with 8 bases lying between them. The CDR3 nucleotides are TGCGCCAGCAGCTTGGCAGGTGTGCAAGAGACCCAGTACTTC. Amino acids: CASSLAGVQETQYF.

In its sample, this clone was seen a few times. V usage is TRBV7-2 and J usage is TRBJ2-7, with D possibly being TRBD2 (6 bases). The V end was cut by 0 bases, the J end by 0 bases, with 9 bases between. CDR1 and CDR2 (germline): SGHTA, FQGNSA. There are 15 residues in the CDR3. The CDR3 region is CASSLASGSSYEQYF. As DNA, the CDR3 is TGTGCCAGCAGCTTAGCTAGCGGAAGCTCCTACGAGCAGTACTTC.

This sequence joins TRBV7-9 and TRBJ1-2; D gene ambiguous. Germline V gene sequence: CDR1 SEHNR, CDR2 FQNEAQ (reference sequence). The CDR3 is 15 residues long. The V and J ends lost 1 base and 4 bases respectively, with 13 bases between them. CDR3 sequence reads: CASSLGARPGYGYTF. In DNA form, the CDR3 reads TGTGCCAGCAGCTTAGGGGCGCGCCCTGGCTATGGCTACACCTTC.

The chain couples TRBV6-1 to TRBJ1-2, with D possibly matching TRBD1 (6 bases). Germline V gene data show CDR1 as MNHNS and CDR2 as SASEGT. V lost 1 base and J lost 4, with 10 bases in between. CDR3 length equals 14 residues. The CDR3 sequence: CASSEGTGTYGYTF. The CDR3 bases are TGTGCCAGCAGTGAAGGAACAGGGACCTATGGCTACACCTTC.

The chain has TRBV11-3 and TRBJ2-2; TRBD2 matches 7 bases. In germline, CDR1 is SGHNT, CDR2 YENEEA. The trim removed 5 bases at V and 1 base at J, leaving 4 bases unmatched. The CDR3 sequence is 15 residues long. The CDR3 protein is CASSLSSGNTGELFF. The CDR3 nucleotides read TGTGCCAGCAGCCTGTCTAGCGGGAACACCGGGGAGCTGTTTTTT.

This clone was counted only a few times. This chain connects TRBV5-1 to TRBJ1-4; 10 nucleotides match TRBD1. In germline, CDR1 is SGHRS, CDR2 YFSETQ. CDR3 length equals 17 residues. The J segment lost 0 bases and the V segment lost 5 bases, leaving 7 bases of the junction unmatched. CDR3 DNA: TGCGCCAGCAGACCCGACAGGGGGCGTGCAACTAATGAAAAACTGTTTTTT. It yields the protein CASRPDRGRATNEKLFF.

The rearrangement uses TRBV27 and TRBJ1-5; 9 bases align to TRBD1. The junction had 4 bases not matched to a gene; V was cut back by 8 bases and J by 2 bases. In germline, CDR1 is MNHEY, CDR2 SMNVEV (reference sequence). This CDR3 comprises 14 residues. The DNA for the CDR3 is TGTGCCAGCCGTAGACAGGGGGGCAATCAGCCCCAGCATTTT. Its translation: CASRRQGGNQPQHF.

The V call is TRBV7-9, the J call TRBJ1-1; 7 bases agree with TRBD1. Looked up from germline, CDR1 is SEHNR and CDR2 is FQNEAQ (reference sequence). There are 16 residues in the CDR3. V lost 1 base, J lost 1 base, and 6 bases stayed unmatched. Here the CDR3 reads CASSLEGWTGNTEAFF. The DNA for the CDR3 is TGTGCCAGCAGCTTAGAGGGATGGACAGGGAACACTGAAGCTTTCTTT.

This rearrangement joins TRBV19 to TRBJ2-1, with 9 bases identical to TRBD2. This CDR3 spans 15 amino acids. CDR1 is LNHDA, CDR2 SQIVND, per germline (reference sequence). Trimming cost V 4 bases and J 6 bases; bases outside gene matches: 7. CDR3: CASSSRLAESNEQFF. As DNA, the CDR3 is TGTGCCAGTAGTAGCCGACTAGCGGAGAGCAATGAGCAGTTCTTC. Complete variable domain (other parts from reference TRBV19 and TRBJ2-1): DGGITQSPKYLFRKEGQNVTLSCEQNLNHDAMYWYRQDPGQGLRLIYYSQIVNDFQKGDIAEGYSVSREKKESFPLTVTSAQKNPTAFYLCASSSRLAESNEQFFGPGTRLTVL.

The rearrangement links TRBV2 to TRBJ1-1; a weak D match, TRBD1 (5 bases). V lost 5 bases and J lost 4, with 20 bases in between. Germline CDR1 reads SNHLY; CDR2 reads FYNNEI. This CDR3 comprises 16 residues. The CDR3 reads CASSLEGLPRGTEAFF. In DNA, the CDR3 is TGTGCCAGCAGTTTGGAGGGCCTCCCGAGGGGCACTGAAGCTTTCTTT.

This clone was counted only a few times. The chain joins TRBV5-6 to TRBJ2-3; a weak D match, TRBD2 (5 bases). Trimming took 2 bases from V and 5 from J, leaving 12 bases between them. Germline assignment: CDR1 SGHDT and CDR2 YYEEEE. CDR3 size: 14 residues. The CDR3 reads CASSFGERGDTQYF. As DNA, the CDR3 is TGTGCCAGCAGCTTTGGGGAGCGTGGAGATACGCAGTATTTT.